These T cell receptor beta chains were read from a single sample in a study of control samples from healthy donors and cancer patients. Sequencing used immunoSEQ multiplex PCR; TCRdb keeps in-frame clones, though not all of them. Here the sample spans 100,000 to 150,000 clones, about 90% being singletons. The sequenced sample consisted of blood. The receptors were sampled from a woman in her forties or fifties in good health. Both conserved end residues are part of each CDR3. D genes are given only for firm matches. Not all rows give a size; the values are once, few, many and, for expanded clones, a class.

D gene	clone size	J gene	V gene	CDR3 DNA	CDR3 protein
-	-	TRBJ2-5	TRBV7-2	TGTGCCAGCAGCCCCGGCCCTGGGCGGGAGACCCAGTACTTC	CASSPGPGRETQYF
-	once	TRBJ2-7	TRBV3-1/TRBV3-2	TGTGCCAGCAGCCAACACACAGGGTTGTGGGTCGAGCAGTACTTC	CASSQHTGLWVEQYF
-	-	TRBJ1-3	TRBV10-3	TGTGCCATCGGGCGAACTGGAACCTCTGGAAACACCATATATTTT	CAIGRTGTSGNTIYF
-	-	TRBJ1-1	TRBV19	TGTGCCAGTAGTATTGGGCAGAACACTGAAGCTTTCTTT	CASSIGQNTEAFF
TRBD1	-	TRBJ2-7	TRBV18	TGTGCCAGCTCACCCCGGGACAGATCCTACGAGCAGTACTTC	CASSPRDRSYEQYF
-	-	TRBJ1-3	TRBV5-1	TGCGCCAGCAGCGTGGCGGGGGGGCTATATGGAAACACCATATATTTT	CASSVAGGLYGNTIYF
-	-	TRBJ2-1	TRBV7-9	TGTGCCAGCAGCTTGCCCGGGCCAACCTACAATGAGCAGTTCTTC	CASSLPGPTYNEQFF
-	once	TRBJ1-6	TRBV6-6	TGTGCCAGCAGTTTGGGCCCTAGTTCACCCCTCCACTTT	CASSLGPSSPLHF
-	-	TRBJ2-1	TRBV2	TGTGCCAGCAGGGGGGAGTTTGAGCAGTTCTTC	CASRGEFEQFF
-	once	TRBJ1-3	TRBV27	TGTGCCAGCAGTTTGAGACCGTTCTCTGGAAACACCATATATTTT	CASSLRPFSGNTIYF
TRBD1	-	TRBJ1-1	TRBV11-2	TGTGCCAGCAGCCCCGGACAGGCGAACACTGAAGCTTTCTTT	CASSPGQANTEAFF
-	few	TRBJ2-7	TRBV28	TGTGCCAGCAGTTTATGGGCTAGCAGGACCTACGAGCAGTACTTC	CASSLWASRTYEQYF
-	-	TRBJ1-1	TRBV30	TGTGCCTGGAAGCGGAACAGCAGGAACACTGAAGCTTTCTTT	CAWKRNSRNTEAFF
-	-	TRBJ2-7	TRBV27	TGTGCCAGCAGTTTATCGCGATCGCGTTACGAGCAGTACTTC	CASSLSRSRYEQYF
-	once	TRBJ2-5	TRBV29-1	TGCAGCGTCAAGACAGACCAAGAGACCCAGTACTTC	CSVKTDQETQYF
-	-	TRBJ2-1	TRBV25-1	TGTGCCAGCAGTGATCTCAGTTGGTCCTACAATGAGCAGTTCTTC	CASSDLSWSYNEQFF
-	-	TRBJ2-1	TRBV5-1	TGCGCCAGCAGCGGGACCGGGCCGGATGAGCAGTTCTTC	CASSGTGPDEQFF
-	-	TRBJ1-6	TRBV11-2	TGTGCCAGCACCGCGGGCGGTAGGAGCGCCTATAATTCACCCCTCCACTTT	CASTAGGRSAYNSPLHF
-	-	TRBJ1-1	TRBV29-1	TGCAGCGTTGAAGTAGGTCGGAACACTGAAGCTTTCTTT	CSVEVGRNTEAFF
-	-	TRBJ2-3	TRBV24-1	TGTGCCACCAGCCAGGGGATCGAGGCAGATACGCAGTATTTT	CATSQGIEADTQYF
-	once	TRBJ1-1	TRBV9	TGTGCCAGCAGCGTAGGGGACACAGGGAAGAGAGCTTTCTTT	CASSVGDTGKRAFF
-	-	TRBJ1-6	TRBV20-1	TGCAGTGCTAGTGTTGGGGTCGGTTCACCCCTCCACTTT	CSASVGVGSPLHF
TRBD2	once	TRBJ2-7	TRBV3-1/TRBV3-2	TGTGCCAGCAGCCAAGATCTAGCGGGAGAAGGCGAGCAGTACTTC	CASSQDLAGEGEQYF
TRBD2	-	TRBJ2-1	TRBV4-1	TGCGCCAGCAGCAACCTCCTCCTGGGGGGGGCCTACAATGAGCAGTTCTTC	CASSNLLLGGAYNEQFF
-	-	TRBJ2-6	TRBV6-5	TGTGCCAGCAGTTACTCCCCCTCTGGGGCCAACGTCCTGACTTTC	CASSYSPSGANVLTF
TRBD1	-	TRBJ1-5	TRBV6-5	TGTGCCAGCAGGACAGGGGGCGGGAGCAATCAGCCCCAGCATTTT	CASRTGGGSNQPQHF
TRBD1	-	TRBJ1-2	TRBV2	TGTGCCAGCAGTAGAGGACAGGGGAGCAGCTATGGCTACACCTTC	CASSRGQGSSYGYTF
-	-	TRBJ1-4	TRBV7-2	TGTGCCAGCAGCTTAGGTGGCAGCCATTCTAATGAAAAACTGTTTTTT	CASSLGGSHSNEKLFF